This entry is about one TCR beta chain. Sequencing was performed with immunoSEQ multiplex PCR; in TCRdb, only in-frame clones are kept and a portion is missing. The sample contains around 82,000 clones, roughly 88% of which appear only once. This CDR3 has 14 residues. Trimming removed 5 bases at V and 2 bases at J, with 11 bases between. Germline loops: CDR1 MRHNA, CDR2 SNTAGT. The sample is drawn from a study of OX40 agonist ivuxolimab in advanced cancers. Across the whole study: Dosing consisted of intravenous ivuxolimab at 0.01 to 10 mg/kg every 2 weeks. Melanoma, hepatocellular carcinoma, head and neck or renal cell cancer occurred in dose-escalation patients.

This clonotype was obtained from an adult with an advanced solid tumor such as melanoma, head and neck, liver or kidney cancer. The chain has TRBV6-4 and TRBJ2-3; D remains ambiguous. Specimen: CD4+ or CD8+ T cells sorted from blood, collected in a trial of the OX40 agonist ivuxolimab. The CDR3 DNA is TGTGCCAGCAGTCTTGGCGGAAACACAGATACGCAGTATTTT. It encodes CASSLGGNTDTQYF.